A selection of T cell receptor beta chains follows, all from one sample in a study of T-cell memory formation after mild COVID-19. TCRdb itself ran the 5' RACE reads through MiXCR, one entry per CDR3 protein. The sample lists under 250,000 distinct CDR3 sequences, 15% seen once, with 2.1% in the top ten. Sequenced input: PBMCs or a T cell subset sorted from them (not recorded which). These TCRs come from an adult woman who had mild COVID-19 (a few samples of this study predate the infection). Cell type and time point are not known. Each CDR3 is given with its conserved first and last residue. A D gene is named only where the DNA matches it firmly. The listing skips clone size in some rows; elsewhere it reads once, few, many or a size class.

DNA	CDR3	D	V	size	J
TGTGCCAGCAGCCCCCGGGGGGGCCCGGAGAATGAGCAGTTCTTC	CASSPRGGPENEQFF	TRBD2	TRBV7-3	NA	TRBJ2-1
TGTGCCAGCAGCCCCCTGCAGGGCTATGGCTACACCTTC	CASSPLQGYGYTF	NA	TRBV7-2	NA	TRBJ1-2
TGTGCCAGCAGCTTAGTACTAGCGGGAGATGAGCAGTTCTTC	CASSLVLAGDEQFF	TRBD2	TRBV7-2	few	TRBJ2-1
TGTGCCAGCAGCCGGACTAGCGCTGGCACAGATACGCAGTATTTT	CASSRTSAGTDTQYF	TRBD2	TRBV6-5	few	TRBJ2-3
TGTGCCAGCAGACGGACGGGAAACTCTGGAAACACCATATATTTT	CASRRTGNSGNTIYF	NA	TRBV6-5	NA	TRBJ1-3
TGTGCCAGCAGTTTTTTGGGCCCAGGCAAATGGGATACGCAGTATTTT	CASSFLGPGKWDTQYF	NA	TRBV12-3/TRBV12-4	few	TRBJ2-3
TGCGCCAGCAGCCTATCCTCTAGCGGGAGTGCAGATACGCAGTATTTT	CASSLSSSGSADTQYF	TRBD2	TRBV10-2	few	TRBJ2-3
TGCGCCAGCAGCCAACAAGAGGGGGGCCATCAGCCCCAGCATTTT	CASSQQEGGHQPQHF	NA	TRBV4-1	few	TRBJ1-5
TGCAGTGCCTCAACCCCGGGACAGGGAGGGAATGGCTACACCTTC	CSASTPGQGGNGYTF	TRBD1	TRBV20-1	NA	TRBJ1-2
TGTGCCAGCAGCTTTCCCGGGCAGGGGAACGAGCTGTTTTTT	CASSFPGQGNELFF	NA	TRBV7-3	NA	TRBJ2-2
TGCAGTGCTAGAAACGTACTTGGCTATGGCTACACCTTC	CSARNVLGYGYTF	NA	TRBV20-1	NA	TRBJ1-2
TGTGCCAGCGCTCAGGGATCGACTAGCGAGATGGGGGGCTACGAGCAGTACTTC	CASAQGSTSEMGGYEQYF	TRBD2	TRBV6-5	NA	TRBJ2-7
TGTGCTAGTGGTCGAACAGGGTTCCAAGAGACCCAGTACTTC	CASGRTGFQETQYF	NA	TRBV12-5	few	TRBJ2-5
TGTGCCAGCAGTTTTCAGGGGAGGGGTGAAGCTTTCTTT	CASSFQGRGEAFF	NA	TRBV12-3/TRBV12-4	NA	TRBJ1-1
TGTGCCAGCAGCTTAGATCCGGAGAAGAATGAGCAGTTCTTC	CASSLDPEKNEQFF	NA	TRBV11-3	few	TRBJ2-1
TGTGCCAGCACCGACCAACTAGCGACTAGCACAGATACGCAGTATTTT	CASTDQLATSTDTQYF	TRBD2	TRBV2	NA	TRBJ2-3
TGCAGTGTTTTTGACGGGGGGAATGAGCAGTTCTTC	CSVFDGGNEQFF	TRBD2	TRBV20-1	many	TRBJ2-1
TGTGCCAGCAGCTACGACAGGGCCATTAACTATGGCTACACCTTC	CASSYDRAINYGYTF	TRBD1	TRBV7-2	NA	TRBJ1-2
TGTGCCAGCTTCTTACCCGGCCCGTCACCCCTCCACTTT	CASFLPGPSPLHF	NA	TRBV6-1	NA	TRBJ1-6
TGTGCCAGCAGCACAGGGCGGGGAGGTGAAAAACTGTTTTTT	CASSTGRGGEKLFF	NA	TRBV11-2	NA	TRBJ1-4
TGTGCCAGCAGTTATGGGGGCTCGAACACTGAAGCTTTCTTT	CASSYGGSNTEAFF	NA	TRBV6-6	NA	TRBJ1-1
TGCAGTGCTCAGGAGAGCAATCAGCCCCAGCATTTT	CSAQESNQPQHF	NA	TRBV20-1	NA	TRBJ1-5
TGCAACCCGCTTGAGGACAGGGGGCAAGCTTTCTTT	CNPLEDRGQAFF	TRBD1	TRBV20-1	NA	TRBJ1-1
TGCGCCAGCAGCTTGTCGGCCGGGACAGCAAACGGAGAGACCCAGTACTTC	CASSLSAGTANGETQYF	TRBD1	TRBV5-1	NA	TRBJ2-5
TGTGCCAGCAGACGACAGGTAGTAGTGCATGGCTACACCTTC	CASRRQVVVHGYTF	NA	TRBV2	NA	TRBJ1-2
TGCGCCAGCAGCTTGGATGTTCAGGGGGGCACAGATACGCAGTATTTT	CASSLDVQGGTDTQYF	TRBD1	TRBV5-1	few	TRBJ2-3
TGTGCCAGCTCGGGGGCCAAGGCCGGAAACACCATATATTTT	CASSGAKAGNTIYF	NA	TRBV6-5	few	TRBJ1-3
TGTGCCAGCAGCGTAGCTACAGGGAGGGAACCCACAGATACGCAGTATTTT	CASSVATGREPTDTQYF	NA	TRBV9	few	TRBJ2-3
TGTGCCAGCACCCTCGGAGCGGGGGGCGGATACTACGAGCAGTACTTC	CASTLGAGGGYYEQYF	TRBD2	TRBV7-2	few	TRBJ2-7
TGTGCCAGCAGGACCGGGACAGGCTCCTACGAGCAGTACTTC	CASRTGTGSYEQYF	TRBD1	TRBV6-2/TRBV6-3	medium-sized	TRBJ2-7
TGTGCCAGCAGCTTAATCCCCACAGGGGCCGGGGAGCTGTTTTTT	CASSLIPTGAGELFF	TRBD1	TRBV7-3	few	TRBJ2-2
TGTGCCAGCAGCTTAGACGAGCATGGATGGACCGGGGAGCTGTTTTTT	CASSLDEHGWTGELFF	NA	TRBV7-9	few	TRBJ2-2
TGTGCCAGCGACCTCGGGGGCCGCTCCTACAATGAGCAGTTCTTC	CASDLGGRSYNEQFF	NA	TRBV6-2/TRBV6-3	few	TRBJ2-1
TGTGCCAGCAGCGTAGGCGGGACAGGGTCCTACAATGAGCAGTTCTTC	CASSVGGTGSYNEQFF	TRBD1	TRBV9	few	TRBJ2-1
TGTGCCAGCTGCCCCCGGGACAGCCTCCAAGAGACCCAGTACTTC	CASCPRDSLQETQYF	TRBD1	TRBV7-8	many	TRBJ2-5
TGTGCCAGCATTCCAACAGATGTTTCCTACGAGCAGTACTTC	CASIPTDVSYEQYF	NA	TRBV2	few	TRBJ2-7
TGTGCCACCAGGGTGGGCACTGAAGCTTTCTTT	CATRVGTEAFF	NA	TRBV24-1	few	TRBJ1-1